This TCR beta chain was identified during a study of T-cell reconstitution after alpha-beta-depleted transplantation in children (dated by TCRdb to about 2016). Context from the whole study: The study quantitatively tracked T-cell immune reconstitution after TCRalphabeta/CD19-depleted allogeneic hematopoietic cell transplantation in children using TCR repertoire profiling. The paper as a whole reports these results and caveats: Apparently early alphabetaT-cell count recovery about two months after transplant reportedly relied on only several hundred rapidly expanded clones derived from non-depleted graft cells. In some patients, high TCRbeta diversity at day 60 was attributed to recipient T cells and intrathymic progenitors that had survived conditioning. Over the following months the frequencies of hyperexpanded clones went down, and after one year T-cell counts and TCRbeta diversity were mostly credited to newly produced T cells.

Deletion took 0 bases off V and 1 base off J, with a span of 12 bases between the germline ends. From cysteine to phenylalanine, the CDR3 is 15 amino acids long. The sequence is cut down to CDR3 DNA, 45 bases in frame from base 1. Based on the germline V gene (reference sequence), the CDR1 and CDR2 sequences are DFQATT and SNEGSKA. This clonotype was counted at least ten times. The specificity of this receptor is unknown. There are no base qualities to consult, and no much larger clone falls within one base. Taken with the paper, the label for treatment or condition translates to: allogeneic hematopoietic cell transplantation with graft depleted of TCRalphabeta T cells and CD19 B cells. The children who served as transplant recipients had been given grafts of TCRalphabeta/CD19-depleted allogeneic hematopoietic cells. The library relied on PCR. For sequencing, an Illumina HiSeq 2500 was employed. TCR libraries were prepared with molecular barcoding, using unique molecular identifiers to normalize TCRbeta repertoire quantification. TCRdb handled the public reads itself, with Q25 trimming in fastp and clone calling in MiXCR, and kept productive beta chains. Each record represents a unique CDR3 protein, reported with the most common genes and DNA among its rows. The sample contains roughly 200,000 distinct CDR3 sequences, about 7% of them found a single time. The ten largest clones represent roughly 6% of the sample.

Sequenced here: PBMCs, sampled before TCRalphabeta/CD19-depleted stem cell transplant. This TCR was sampled from a boy younger than 10 with acute lymphoblastic leukemia, due to receive a stem cell transplant. The sequence joins TRBV20-1 to TRBJ2-5; a weak D assignment points to TRBD2 (5 bases agree). The CDR3 has the sequence CSAREGADRQETQYF. The DNA reads TGCAGTGCTAGAGAAGGAGCGGATCGCCAAGAGACCCAGTACTTC.